The entry below describes one T cell receptor (beta chain). With V trimmed by 0 bases and J by 5 bases, 4 bases remained unmatched. In germline, CDR1 is SGHRS, CDR2 YFSETQ. CDR3 length equals 15 residues. Profiling relied on immunoSEQ multiplex PCR, and the TCRdb table lists in-frame clones only, not all of them. The sample carries 230,000 or so clones, about 93% recorded once. This entry is derived from a study of control samples from healthy donors and cancer patients. The sample taken for sequencing was blood. The chain links TRBV5-1 to TRBJ1-1; 10 positions match TRBD1. The clonotype was recovered from a man aged 50 to 59 in good health. The CDR3 here is CASSLGGQGETEAFF. CDR3 nucleotide sequence: TGCGCCAGCAGCTTGGGAGGACAGGGGGAGACTGAAGCTTTCTTT. The complete variable domain, with remaining parts taken from reference TRBV5-1 and TRBJ1-1, reads KAGVTQTPRYLIKTRGQQVTLSCSPISGHRSVSWYQQTPGQGLQFLFEYFSETQRNKGNFPGRFSGRQFSNSRSEMNVSTLELGDSALYLCASSLGGQGETEAFFGQGTRLTVV.